This TCR beta chain is drawn from a study of response to subunit inactivated influenza vaccine. The study's findings and limits: The authors suggested that every seasonal influenza vaccination recruits few new T cells.

TCRdb redid the calling of the RT-PCR reads with MiXCR, one entry per CDR3 protein. The sample records a few hundred thousand distinct CDR3 sequences, 20% to 25% being singletons. This clonotype was seen repeatedly, ten times or more. The target antigen is unknown. CDR1 is MNHEY, CDR2 SVGEGT, per germline. The CDR3 is 15 residues long. This chain joins TRBV6-2 or TRBV6-3 and TRBJ1-2, with 7 positions matching TRBD1. This sequence originates from a man between 50 and 75 years old who received an inactivated influenza vaccine. This specimen was PBMCs from blood, taken about 20 months after vaccination. Here the CDR3 reads CAATGQPISHYGYTF. In nucleotides, the CDR3 is TGTGCAGCGACGGGACAGCCAATTAGCCACTATGGCTACACCTTC.